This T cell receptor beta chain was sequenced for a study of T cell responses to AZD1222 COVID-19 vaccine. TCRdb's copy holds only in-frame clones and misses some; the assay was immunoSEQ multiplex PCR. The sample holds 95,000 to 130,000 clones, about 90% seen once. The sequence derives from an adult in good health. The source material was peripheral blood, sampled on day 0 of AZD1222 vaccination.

The CDR3 coding sequence is TGTGCCAGTAAGGGGGCTGGGAATCAGCCCCAGCATTTT. Its protein product is CASKGAGNQPQHF. This chain joins TRBV27 and TRBJ1-5, with 7 bases matching TRBD1. The CDR3 spans 13 residues. The germline gives CDR1 MNHEY, CDR2 SMNVEV (reference sequence). V shed 9 bases and J 4 bases; nucleotides not matched to a gene: 6.